This T cell receptor (beta chain) is drawn from a study of blood T cell repertoires in COVID-19. This CDR3 spans 12 amino acids. Trimming removed 8 bases at V and 2 bases at J, with 10 bases between. Clones were read by immunoSEQ multiplex PCR, and TCRdb kept only the in-frame ones, dropping some. The sample holds roughly 190,000 clones, roughly 82% seen once. The chain carries TRBV12-3 or TRBV12-4 and TRBJ2-7, with D perhaps TRBD2 (6 bases). The origin of this receptor is a woman in her fifties or sixties with acute COVID-19. The sequencing input was PBMCs or T cells enriched from blood (not recorded which). Here the CDR3 reads CASRDSTYEQYF. The CDR3 nucleotides read TGTGCCAGCCGGGACTCCACCTACGAGCAGTACTTC.